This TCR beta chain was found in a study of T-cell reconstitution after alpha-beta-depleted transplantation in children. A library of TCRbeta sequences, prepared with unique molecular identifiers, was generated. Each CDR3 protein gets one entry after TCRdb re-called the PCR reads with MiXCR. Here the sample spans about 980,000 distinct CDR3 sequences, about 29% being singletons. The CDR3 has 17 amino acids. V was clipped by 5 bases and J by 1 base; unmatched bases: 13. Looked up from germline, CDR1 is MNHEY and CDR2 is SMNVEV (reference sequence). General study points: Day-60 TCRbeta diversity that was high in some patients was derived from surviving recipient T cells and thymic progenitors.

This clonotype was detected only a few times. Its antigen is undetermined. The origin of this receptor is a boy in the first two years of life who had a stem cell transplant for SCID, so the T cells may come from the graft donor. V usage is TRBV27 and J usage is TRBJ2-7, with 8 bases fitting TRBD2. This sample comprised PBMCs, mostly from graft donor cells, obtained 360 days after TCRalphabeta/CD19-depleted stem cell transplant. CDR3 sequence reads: CASSPRTSFSRSYEQYF. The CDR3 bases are TGTGCCAGCAGTCCGAGGACTAGCTTCAGCAGGTCCTACGAGCAGTACTTC.